One and the same sample provided the 22 T cell receptor beta chains below, sequenced in a study of graft-versus-host responses after intestinal transplantation. The antigens for these receptors are not known. Repertoires were generated with immunoSEQ multiplex PCR, while TCRdb's copy carries only in-frame clones and drops some. The sample carries 80,000 to 100,000 clones, around 90% recorded once. The specimen comprised unstimulated CD4+ T cells sorted from spleen or lymph node cells, sampled before intestinal transplant. The receptors here all came from a human donor who received an intestinal transplant.

The V and J genes are TRBV16 and TRBJ1-1; TRBD1 matches at 8 bases. Germline-derived CDR1 and CDR2 are KGHSY and FQNENV. CDR3 size: 17 residues. With V trimmed by 4 bases and J by 1 base, 11 bases remained unmatched. CDR3 sequence: CASSPRTGYSSNTEAFF. CDR3 nucleotides: TGTGCCAGCAGCCCACGGACAGGGTACAGCTCGAACACTGAAGCTTTCTTT.

This clone came up a few times. The rearrangement uses TRBV5-1 and TRBJ2-4; D possibly corresponds to TRBD1 (6 bases). The V gene lost 4 bases and the J gene lost 2 bases, with 28 bases spanning the gap. CDR3 length equals 20 residues. CDR1 and CDR2 (germline): SGHRS, YFSETQ. CDR3 nucleotide sequence: TGCGCCAGCAGCCAGGCGGCGGGCACACAGGGAATGTGGACCAAAAACATTCAGTACTTC. This codes for CASSQAAGTQGMWTKNIQYF.

The chain uses TRBV5-4 and TRBJ2-7; 7 nucleotides line up with TRBD1. Trimming removed 2 bases from V and 0 bases from J; junction bases left unmatched: 5. Germline V gene lookup returns CDR1 SGHNT and CDR2 YYREEE (reference sequence). This CDR3 has 15 amino acids. The CDR3, as DNA: TGTGCCAGCAGCTTCGGTGGGACAGCCTCCTACGAGCAGTACTTC. Translating gives CASSFGGTASYEQYF.

V is TRBV5-5 and J is TRBJ1-3; D unresolved. Between the trimmed V and J ends, which lost 0 bases and 0 bases, there was a span of 7 bases. The germline CDR1 and CDR2 sequences are SGHKS and YYEKEE (reference sequence). The CDR3 has 15 residues. The chain's CDR3 is CASSLGSSSGNTIYF. The CDR3 bases are TGTGCCAGCAGCTTGGGGTCTAGCTCTGGAAACACCATATATTTT.

This clone came up a few times. The V call is TRBV5-6, the J call TRBJ1-2, with D unclear. Trimming removed 6 bases from V and 5 bases from J, with 20 bases in between. The CDR3 spans 15 residues. From germline, CDR1 is SGHDT and CDR2 YYEEEE. The CDR3 spells CASTTSRRSGYGYTF. The CDR3 DNA reads TGTGCCAGCACCACCTCCCGGCGTTCGGGATATGGCTACACCTTC.

V gene TRBV29-1 combines with J gene TRBJ1-2; 10 bases line up with TRBD1. The CDR3 consists of 14 residues. The germline gives CDR1 SQVTM, CDR2 ANQGSEA. J was trimmed by 4 bases and V by 4 bases; bases with no gene match: 6. CDR3 nucleotide sequence: TGCAGCGTTGGGGCGACAGGGGGCACCTATGGCTACACCTTC. Translating it yields CSVGATGGTYGYTF.

This chain links TRBV27 with TRBJ2-6; no clear D. The V end was cut by 8 bases, the J end by 1 base, with 18 bases between. Germline values: CDR1 MNHEY, CDR2 SMNVEV (reference sequence). CDR3 length: 17 residues. Here the CDR3 DNA reads TGTGCCAGCCTCCCCATGAAGACCGGGTCTGGGGCCAACGTCCTGACTTTC. Its translation is CASLPMKTGSGANVLTF.

The chain uses TRBV10-2 and TRBJ2-7, with 9 bases matching TRBD2. CDR1 and CDR2 (germline): WSHSY, SAAADI. The CDR3 is 14 amino acids. The trim removed 4 bases at V and 2 bases at J, leaving 3 bases unmatched. CDR3 bases: TGCGCCAGCAGTGTAGCGGGAGTTGCCTACGAGCAGTACTTC. Residues: CASSVAGVAYEQYF.

The chain has TRBV5-1 and TRBJ1-4, with 7 bases lining up with TRBD1. Per the germline V gene, CDR1 is SGHRS and CDR2 is YFSETQ. There are 14 residues in the CDR3. V was clipped by 8 bases and J by 0 bases; unmatched bases: 4. Here the CDR3 reads CASRQGPTNEKLFF. DNA of the CDR3: TGCGCCAGTCGACAGGGCCCAACTAATGAAAAACTGTTTTTT.

The gene calls are TRBV6-6 and TRBJ1-6, with TRBD1 identical over 7 bases. The CDR3 runs 14 residues. Germline-derived CDR1 and CDR2 are MNHNY and SVGAGI (reference sequence). Trimming cost V 7 bases and J 5 bases; bases outside gene matches: 5. As DNA, the CDR3 is TGTGCCAGCACGGGACAGTTAAATAATTCACCCCTCCACTTT. It yields the protein CASTGQLNNSPLHF.

The J gene is TRBJ1-5, the V gene TRBV27; 7 nucleotides line up with TRBD1. Germline V gene lookup returns CDR1 MNHEY and CDR2 SMNVEV (reference sequence). The J segment lost 2 bases and the V segment lost 0 bases, leaving 4 bases of the junction unmatched. The CDR3 length is 16 residues. CDR3 in amino acids: CASSLSNGQGNQPQHF. CDR3 DNA sequence: TGTGCCAGCAGTTTATCAAATGGACAGGGCAATCAGCCCCAGCATTTT.

The gene calls are TRBV5-1 and TRBJ1-1; TRBD1 agrees at 10 bases. The germline V gene has CDR1 SGHRS and CDR2 YFSETQ. V trimming: 4 bases; J trimming: 7 bases; junction bases outside the gene matches: 10. The CDR3 runs to 15 residues. The CDR3 spells CASSRTRTGGFEAFF. The CDR3 DNA reads as TGCGCCAGCAGCCGTACCCGGACAGGGGGGTTTGAAGCTTTCTTT.

The rearrangement links TRBV5-4 to TRBJ2-7; possibly TRBD1 for D (6 bases). The CDR3 runs 12 residues. The germline V gene has CDR1 SGHNT and CDR2 YYREEE (reference sequence). Trimming pared 2 bases from V and 5 bases from J, leaving 8 bases between. For the CDR3, the DNA is TGTGCCAGCAGCTTAGGGGGAGACGAGCAGTACTTC. Its protein product is CASSLGGDEQYF.

The chain uses TRBV29-1 and TRBJ2-2; no reliable D call. CDR3 length equals 14 residues. V gave up 1 base and J gave up 2 bases, with 8 bases separating them. CDR1 is SQVTM and CDR2 is ANQGSEA in the germline V gene. CDR3 residues: CSVEVPPNTGELFF. Written as DNA, the CDR3 is TGCAGCGTTGAAGTCCCCCCAAACACCGGGGAGCTGTTTTTT.

This chain joins TRBV2 and TRBJ2-6; 9 positions match TRBD2. Germline V CDR1 and CDR2: SNHLY, FYNNEI. The CDR3 contains 17 residues. V was clipped by 5 bases and J by 1 base; unmatched bases: 6. The CDR3 DNA follows: TGTGCCAGCAGTAGGGCGGGGGGGCCGTCTGGGGCCAACGTCCTGACTTTC. Its translation: CASSRAGGPSGANVLTF.

The chain is built from TRBV27 and TRBJ1-4; possible D gene TRBD1, 5 bases. This CDR3 is 15 amino acids long. CDR1 and CDR2 (germline): MNHEY, SMNVEV (reference sequence). Trimming removed 2 bases at V and 5 bases at J, with 12 bases between. The chain's CDR3 is CASSLGARENEKLFF. Written as DNA, the CDR3 is TGTGCCAGCAGTTTAGGGGCACGAGAAAATGAAAAACTGTTTTTT.

V and J are TRBV19 and TRBJ1-1, with 7 bases aligning to TRBD1. Germline V CDR1 and CDR2: LNHDA, SQIVND (reference sequence). Trimming removed 7 bases from V and 0 bases from J; junction bases left unmatched: 17. CDR3 length: 18 amino acids. In DNA form, the CDR3 reads TGTGCCAGTACCCCGGCCTCTCATACAGGGGAGATGAACACTGAAGCTTTCTTT. This gives the protein CASTPASHTGEMNTEAFF.

V usage is TRBV2 and J usage is TRBJ1-1, with TRBD1 as a possible D gene (5 bases). Germline V CDR1 and CDR2: SNHLY, FYNNEI. The V end lost 4 bases, the J end lost 2 bases, and 8 bases lay between the germline ends. The CDR3 runs 13 residues. CDR3: CASSGQGNTEAFF. Written as DNA, the CDR3 is TGTGCCAGCAGTGGCCAGGGCAACACTGAAGCTTTCTTT.

Comment on this clone: The junction shows a germline mismatch at one end, possibly a read error. The J gene is TRBJ1-5, the V gene TRBV28; D might be TRBD1 (6 bases). There are 13 residues in the CDR3. Germline assignment: CDR1 MDHEN and CDR2 SYDVKM. The CDR3, as DNA: TGTGCCAGCAGTTTGTCGTTACGGGGGGCCCGAGCTTTT. It codes for CASSLSLRGARAF.

The V gene is TRBV19, the J gene TRBJ1-1; D remains ambiguous. The CDR3 has 14 residues. The germline V gene has CDR1 LNHDA and CDR2 SQIVND (reference sequence). V was clipped by 4 bases and J by 3 bases, with 12 bases between them. CDR3 loop: CASSTLVSYTEAFF. The CDR3 DNA is TGTGCCAGTAGTACCCTAGTAAGCTACACTGAAGCTTTCTTT.

This chain connects TRBV2 to TRBJ2-5; the D is unclear. Germline V CDR1 and CDR2: SNHLY, FYNNEI. The CDR3 has 11 amino acids. V shed 5 bases and J shed 2 bases, with 3 bases lying between them. The CDR3 sequence is CASSQQETQYF. CDR3 sequence (DNA): TGTGCCAGCAGTCAACAAGAGACCCAGTACTTC.

There are a few counts of this clone. J is TRBJ2-7 and V is TRBV28; 9 bases are a match to TRBD2. Germline-derived CDR1 and CDR2 are MDHEN and SYDVKM. This CDR3 contains 14 residues. Trimming at V came to 7 bases and at J to 6 bases, leaving 10 bases not matched to a gene. CDR3 bases: TGTGCCAGCACCGCGGCGGGGGGGCCTTTCGAGCAGTACTTC. Its translation: CASTAAGGPFEQYF.